The T cell receptor (beta chain) under discussion was sequenced for a study of post-analysis software for immune sequencing data. Background on the study: Some patients lacked subtype; others had relapsing-remitting, secondary progressive or progressive-relapsing disease. Study observations and caveats: Comparison with controls showed significantly lower normalized Chao1 diversity in multiple sclerosis patients. Analysis by F measure revealed that same-batch samples clustered strongly together.

This clonotype was detected a few times. Its antigen is currently unknown. The library was made from cDNA and included unique molecular identifiers. Approximately 0.5 million cDNA molecules were recovered from an input of 1 to 10 million T cells. TCRdb re-derived calls from the PCR reads in MiXCR, one entry per CDR3 protein. The table shows about 820,000 distinct CDR3 sequences, with about 50% occurring only once. The TCR comes from a girl aged 10 to 17 with multiple sclerosis. Input material: blood.

In DNA form, the CDR3 reads TGCAGTGCTACGGGGACAGGGAACGGCTATGGCTACACCTTC. Translation gives CSATGTGNGYGYTF. This chain joins TRBV20-1 and TRBJ1-2, with TRBD1 matching 9 bases. The CDR3 is 14 amino acids. Germline CDR1 is DFQATT and CDR2 is SNEGSKA (reference sequence). J gave up 4 bases and V 4 bases, and 7 bases lay outside the gene matches.